The sequence of this T cell receptor beta chain was determined in a study of CD8+CD57+ T cells in acquired aplastic anemia. Study information: Sorted CD4+ and CD8+ cells gave an average of around 3.3 ug of DNA.

Notes on the study in general: Patients and controls shared 25 to 35 CD8+ CDR3 sequences, highly expressed in patients.

Patients selected for sequencing had displayed CD8+CD57+ cell expansion by flow cytometry. Everyone among the patients had severe acquired aplastic anemia. Patients were untreated when blood was sampled. This CDR3 has 13 amino acids. Trimming left V 0 bases short and J 0 bases short, with 3 bases between. CDR1 and CDR2 (germline): MNHEY, SVGAGI. The count of this clonotype is one. Its target is not known. Profiling of TCR beta VDJ combinations and CDR3 sequences used genomic DNA as template. TCRdb analysed the reads with MiXCR anew, one entry per CDR3 protein. The sample has around 200,000 distinct CDR3 sequences, around 45% seen once.

J is TRBJ2-7 and V is TRBV6-5; D remains ambiguous. Material for sequencing was sorted CD4+, CD8+, or CD8+CD57+ T cells (not recorded which) from PBMCs. The TCR comes from a human donor with aplastic anemia. Here the CDR3 reads CASSYSSSYEQYF. The CDR3, as DNA: TGTGCCAGCAGTTACTCGTCCTCCTACGAGCAGTACTTC.